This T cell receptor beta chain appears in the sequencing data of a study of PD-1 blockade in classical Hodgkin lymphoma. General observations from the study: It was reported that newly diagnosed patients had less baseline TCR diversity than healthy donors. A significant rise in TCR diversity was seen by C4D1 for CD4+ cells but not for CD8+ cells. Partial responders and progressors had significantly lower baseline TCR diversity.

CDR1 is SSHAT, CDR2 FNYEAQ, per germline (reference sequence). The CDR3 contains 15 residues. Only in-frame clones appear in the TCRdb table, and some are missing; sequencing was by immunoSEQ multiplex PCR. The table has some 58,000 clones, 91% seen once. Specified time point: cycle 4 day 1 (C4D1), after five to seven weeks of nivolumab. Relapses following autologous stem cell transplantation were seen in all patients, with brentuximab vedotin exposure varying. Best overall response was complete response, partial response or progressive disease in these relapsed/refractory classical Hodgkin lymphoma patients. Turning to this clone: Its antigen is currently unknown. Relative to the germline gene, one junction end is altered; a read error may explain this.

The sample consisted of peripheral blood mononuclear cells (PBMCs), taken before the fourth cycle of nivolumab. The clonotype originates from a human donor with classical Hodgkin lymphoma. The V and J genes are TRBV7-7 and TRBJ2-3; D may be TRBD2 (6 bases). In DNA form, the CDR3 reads TGTGCTAGCAGCTTAGGAACGGGGGAGACAGATACGCAGTATTTT. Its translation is CASSLGTGETDTQYF. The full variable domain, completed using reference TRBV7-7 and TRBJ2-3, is GAGVSQSPRYKVTKRGQDVTLRCDPISSHATLYWYQQALGQGPEFLTYFNYEAQPDKSGLPSDRFSAERPEGSISTLTIQRTEQRDSAMYRCASSLGTGETDTQYFGPGTRLTVL.